The 29 T cell receptor beta chains listed next were all sequenced from one sample in a study of shared clonotypes between healthy human individuals. In the naive CD8 group, cells lacked CD45RO and were positively selected for CCR7, so terminally differentiated effector memory CD45RA+ cells were left out. TCRdb's table, derived via immunoSEQ multiplex PCR, lists solely in-frame clones and lacks some. The sample includes about 1,900,000 clones, roughly 95% of them seen just once. Sequences were obtained from naive CD8+ T cells sorted from blood. The origin of the receptors is a man younger than 35 in good health.

The chain couples TRBV4-3 to TRBJ2-5; D remains ambiguous. Germline V gene sequence: CDR1 LGHNA, CDR2 YSLEER. V dropped 5 bases and J dropped 5 bases, with 12 bases sitting between them. The CDR3 consists of 13 residues. The CDR3 here is CASSALLGETQYF. CDR3 sequence (DNA): TGCGCCAGCAGCGCCCTGCTAGGGGAGACCCAGTACTTC.

The chain links TRBV5-4 to TRBJ2-2; D remains ambiguous. V lost 6 bases and J 1 base, leaving 7 bases between the germline ends. Germline-derived CDR1 and CDR2 are SGHNT and YYREEE (reference sequence). CDR3 length: 13 residues. The CDR3: CASTKENTGELFF. The DNA of the CDR3 is TGTGCCAGCACCAAGGAGAACACCGGGGAGCTGTTTTTT. Full variable domain (missing parts from reference TRBV5-4 and TRBJ2-2): ETGVTQSPTHLIKTRGQQVTLRCSSQSGHNTVSWYQQALGQGPQFIFQYYREEENGRGNFPPRFSGLQFPNYSSELNVNALELDDSALYLCASTKENTGELFFGEGSRLTVL.

A few counts support this clone. This rearrangement joins TRBV30 to TRBJ1-6; maybe TRBD1 (6 bases). V was clipped by 0 bases and J by 15 bases, with 12 bases between them. CDR1 is GTSNPN, CDR2 SVGIG, per germline (reference sequence). This CDR3 is built from 12 residues. DNA of the CDR3: TGTGCCTGGAGTGTATCAGGGGCCCACCTCCACTTT. Translating gives CAWSVSGAHLHF.

The chain uses TRBV2 and TRBJ1-2; D call uncertain. V lost 1 base and J lost 5, with 8 bases in between. The CDR3 is 13 residues long. In germline, CDR1 is SNHLY, CDR2 FYNNEI. CDR3 in DNA: TGTGCCAGCAGTGAAGGCGGGAGGTATGGCTACACCTTC. Its translation is CASSEGGRYGYTF.

This clone has just a few counts. The rearrangement joins TRBV4-1 to TRBJ1-1; no reliable D call. Looked up from germline, CDR1 is MGHRA and CDR2 is YSYEKL. Trimming cost V 1 base and J 1 base, with 13 bases left between them. CDR3 length: 16 amino acids. CDR3 nucleotide sequence: TGCGCCAGCAGCCAAGGCGGCGGGTGGCAGAACACTGAAGCTTTCTTT. Translated: CASSQGGGWQNTEAFF.

Concerning this clone: In the same sample, other DNA sequences code for this CDR3. The V call is TRBV5-1, the J call TRBJ1-2, with 10 bases fitting TRBD1. The CDR3 covers 13 residues. V dropped 4 bases and J dropped 6; count of bases not matched to a gene: 3. The germline gives CDR1 SGHRS, CDR2 YFSETQ. The CDR3 here is CASSVTGGDGYTF. CDR3 nucleotide sequence: TGCGCCAGCAGCGTGACAGGGGGCGATGGCTACACCTTC.

In this sample, this clone turned up once. The V gene is TRBV2, the J gene TRBJ1-3; no reliable D call. The CDR3 is 14 amino acids. Germline V CDR1 and CDR2: SNHLY, FYNNEI. V was clipped by 8 bases and J by 0 bases, with 11 bases between them. The CDR3 spells CASGPLSSGNTIYF. For the CDR3, the DNA is TGTGCCAGCGGGCCTCTGAGCTCTGGAAACACCATATATTTT.

This rearrangement joins TRBV2 to TRBJ1-2, with D perhaps TRBD1 (6 bases). Looked up from germline, CDR1 is SNHLY and CDR2 is FYNNEI. Trimming removed 3 bases at V and 0 bases at J, with 11 bases between. This CDR3 has 15 amino acids. The CDR3 is CASSEDSLPNYGYTF. In DNA, the CDR3 is TGTGCCAGCAGTGAGGACAGCCTTCCTAACTATGGCTACACCTTC.

The genes are TRBV7-9 and TRBJ1-1, with D uncertain. Looked up from germline, CDR1 is SEHNR and CDR2 is FQNEAQ (reference sequence). The CDR3 has 14 residues. V was pared by 4 bases and J by 1 base, with 10 bases between. CDR3 nucleotides: TGTGCCAGCAGCTCGGTTTTAGGGAACACTGAAGCTTTCTTT. Protein: CASSSVLGNTEAFF.

The chain couples TRBV28 to TRBJ1-2, with 8 bases that match TRBD1. V dropped 2 bases and J dropped 6; count of bases not matched to a gene: 11. The germline CDR1 and CDR2 sequences are MDHEN and SYDVKM. The CDR3 contains 16 residues. The CDR3 reads CASSLRGAGGADGYTF. For the CDR3, the DNA is TGTGCCAGCAGTTTAAGAGGGGCAGGGGGCGCCGATGGCTACACCTTC.

This clone was found once. The V and J genes are TRBV29-1 and TRBJ2-1; TRBD2 agrees at 7 bases. Germline loops: CDR1 SQVTM, CDR2 ANQGSEA. Trimming took 4 bases from V and 16 from J; bases not matched to a gene: 10. The CDR3 is made up of 11 amino acids. The CDR3 bases are TGCAGCGTTGTGGGGGAGGGCCTCGTCTTCTTC. Translation gives CSVVGEGLVFF.

The V call is TRBV29-1, the J call TRBJ2-5; 11 bases match TRBD1. Germline assignment: CDR1 SQVTM and CDR2 ANQGSEA. This CDR3 is 14 amino acids long. Trimming at V came to 7 bases and at J to 1 base, leaving 5 bases not matched to a gene. DNA of the CDR3: TGCAGCGCGACCGGGACAGGGGGCCAAGAGACCCAGTACTTC. This codes for CSATGTGGQETQYF.

The chain combines TRBV7-9 with TRBJ2-1; D perhaps matches TRBD1 (6 bases). Trimming took 1 base from V and 0 from J, leaving 13 bases between them. The germline V gene encodes CDR1 SEHNR and CDR2 FQNEAQ (reference sequence). CDR3 size: 17 residues. CDR3 sequence (DNA): TGTGCCAGCAGCTTAGAGTTCGGACAGAGCTCCTACAATGAGCAGTTCTTC. This gives the protein CASSLEFGQSSYNEQFF.

The rearrangement links TRBV7-9 to TRBJ1-1; 10 bases match TRBD1. The CDR3 spans 15 residues. CDR1 is SEHNR, CDR2 FQNEAQ, per germline (reference sequence). V shed 5 bases, J shed 6 bases, and the junction held 9 bases outside the gene matches. The CDR3 DNA reads as TGTGCCAGCAGCCCAGAGGACAGGGGGGGAGCTGAAGCTTTCTTT. It yields the protein CASSPEDRGGAEAFF.

The chain links TRBV6-6 to TRBJ1-5; TRBD1 is a possible D gene (5 bases). The CDR3 runs to 16 residues. The V end was cut by 8 bases, the J end by 8 bases, with 25 bases between. CDR1 is MNHNY and CDR2 is SVGAGI in the germline V gene (reference sequence). The DNA for the CDR3 is TGTGCCAGCGTAGGACCCGTTACGGACAATGGGGAGCCCCAGCATTTT. It yields the protein CASVGPVTDNGEPQHF.

CDR3 residues: CASSQDRTPNQPQHF. The CDR3, as DNA: TGCGCCAGCAGCCAAGATCGGACACCTAATCAGCCCCAGCATTTT. The chain uses TRBV4-1 and TRBJ1-5; the D gene is possibly TRBD1 (5 bases). Germline values: CDR1 MGHRA, CDR2 YSYEKL. The CDR3 runs 15 residues. V shed 0 bases and J shed 4 bases, with 10 bases lying between them.

This sequence joins TRBV7-9 and TRBJ2-3, with D perhaps being TRBD1 or TRBD2 (5 bases each). The germline V gene encodes CDR1 SEHNR and CDR2 FQNEAQ (reference sequence). The CDR3 is made up of 14 amino acids. V lost 6 bases and J lost 1, with 11 bases in between. This CDR3 is CASRGEYRTDTQYF. Here the CDR3 DNA reads TGTGCCAGCAGGGGGGAGTACCGCACAGATACGCAGTATTTT.

The chain links TRBV6-1 to TRBJ2-1, with TRBD2 matching over 11 bases. The CDR3 covers 15 residues. Losses at the gene ends were 4 bases for V and 5 bases for J; bases not matched to a gene: 4. Germline-derived CDR1 and CDR2 are MNHNS and SASEGT. The CDR3 bases are TGTGCCAGCAGTGCGACTAGCGGGGCAGACAATGAGCAGTTCTTC. It encodes CASSATSGADNEQFF.

The rearrangement links TRBV9 to TRBJ1-6, with 9 bases identical to TRBD1. This CDR3 comprises 16 residues. V lost 4 bases and J lost 3; bases outside the gene matches: 5. From germline, CDR1 is SGDLS and CDR2 YYNGEE. CDR3 loop: CASSRDRALYNSPLHF. Here the CDR3 DNA reads TGTGCCAGCAGCAGGGACAGGGCCCTCTATAATTCACCCCTCCACTTT.

V usage is TRBV27 and J usage is TRBJ2-7; TRBD2 matches at 12 bases. V shed 2 bases, J shed 7 bases, and the junction held 0 bases outside the gene matches. The CDR3 has 13 amino acids. CDR1 and CDR2 from the germline V gene are MNHEY and SMNVEV (reference sequence). DNA of the CDR3: TGTGCCAGCAGTTTAACTAGCGGGGGGGAGCAGTACTTC. Its translation: CASSLTSGGEQYF.

CDR3 sequence reads: CASSLRDEIYEQYF. CDR3 nucleotides: TGTGCCAGTAGCCTCCGGGACGAGATCTACGAGCAGTACTTC. This chain uses TRBV19 with TRBJ2-7, with D possibly called TRBD1 or TRBD2 (5 bases each). The CDR3 consists of 14 residues. V dropped 6 bases and J dropped 3 bases, with 15 bases sitting between them. The germline CDR1 and CDR2 sequences are LNHDA and SQIVND (reference sequence).

DNA for the CDR3: TGTGCCAGCAGTTTATATGGGGGCCAGGGCTACACCTTC. Residues: CASSLYGGQGYTF. The gene calls are TRBV28 and TRBJ1-2; tentative D call: TRBD1 (6 bases). Trimming left V 1 base short and J 8 bases short, with 11 bases between. The CDR3 has 13 residues. Germline V gene lookup returns CDR1 MDHEN and CDR2 SYDVKM.

CDR3 region: CASSQREGQLYPYYGYTF. CDR3 nucleotides: TGCGCCAGCAGCCAGAGGGAGGGACAGCTTTATCCCTACTATGGCTACACCTTC. The rearrangement uses TRBV4-1 and TRBJ1-2, with 7 positions matching TRBD1. This CDR3 spans 18 amino acids. The J segment lost 3 bases and the V segment lost 3 bases, leaving 16 bases of the junction unmatched. Germline CDR1 is MGHRA and CDR2 is YSYEKL.

This chain connects TRBV30 to TRBJ2-4, with 7 nucleotides matching TRBD2. Trimming took 0 bases from V and 10 from J; bases not matched to a gene: 6. CDR3 length equals 13 residues. From germline, CDR1 is GTSNPN and CDR2 SVGIG (reference sequence). In nucleotides, the CDR3 is TGTGCCTGGAGTGTGGGAGCGGGATCAATTCAGTACTTC. This codes for CAWSVGAGSIQYF. Supplemented by reference TRBV30 and TRBJ2-4, the full variable domain reads SQTIHQWPATLVQPVGSPLSLECTVEGTSNPNLYWYRQAAGRGLQLLFYSVGIGQISSEVPQNLSASRPQDRQFILSSKKLLLSDSGFYLCAWSVGAGSIQYFGAGTRLSVL.

This rearrangement joins TRBV13 to TRBJ2-7; D is ambiguous. CDR3 size: 14 residues. The germline V and J ends were trimmed by 3 bases and 0 bases, with 9 bases remaining between them. Germline V lookup: CDR1 PRHDT, CDR2 FYEKMQ (reference sequence). The CDR3 bases are TGTGCCAGCAGCTTTAGGTGGACCTCCTACGAGCAGTACTTC. The encoded protein is CASSFRWTSYEQYF.

With regard to this clone: This sample also contains other DNA sequences that code for the same CDR3. The chain joins TRBV7-9 to TRBJ1-1; TRBD1 might be the D (5 bases). This CDR3 has 13 residues. CDR1 and CDR2 from the germline V gene are SEHNR and FQNEAQ (reference sequence). V gave up 5 bases and J gave up 4 bases, with 11 bases separating them. The CDR3 sequence: CASSLGTGTEAFF. The CDR3 region has the DNA TGTGCCAGCAGCCTGGGGACGGGCACTGAAGCTTTCTTT.

Note on this clone: One junction end disagrees with the germline gene, perhaps due to a read error. The CDR3 is CASSLDESYEQYF. The CDR3 nucleotides are TGTGCTAGCAGCTTAGACGAAAGCTACGAGCAGTACTTC. The chain is built from TRBV7-7 and TRBJ2-7; no clear D gene. The CDR3 runs 13 residues. Germline CDR1 is SSHAT and CDR2 is FNYEAQ (reference sequence).

V and J are TRBV13 and TRBJ2-7; 10 nucleotides agree with TRBD1. CDR1 and CDR2 (germline): PRHDT, FYEKMQ (reference sequence). The CDR3 totals 14 residues. Trimming took 4 bases from V and 5 from J; bases not matched to a gene: 5. The CDR3 region has the DNA TGTGCCAGCAGCTCGGGACAGGGGTTCGACGAGCAGTACTTC. Translation: CASSSGQGFDEQYF.

This chain uses TRBV6-5 with TRBJ2-1, with D unclear. Germline V CDR1 and CDR2: MNHEY, SVGAGI. The CDR3 spans 14 residues. Trimming cost V 4 bases and J 0 bases, with 7 bases left between them. CDR3 sequence reads: CASSSVSSYNEQFF. CDR3 coding DNA: TGTGCCAGCAGTTCAGTAAGCTCCTACAATGAGCAGTTCTTC.